A selection of T cell receptor beta chains follows, all from one sample in a study of cytomegalovirus exposure and HLA in healthy donors. The table came from immunoSEQ multiplex PCR; TCRdb's copy has only in-frame clones and leaves some out. The sample has some 90,000 clones; roughly 60% are singletons. The sample consisted of PBMCs. Receptors originate from a boy younger than 18 in good health and CMV-seropositive. Both conserved end residues are part of each CDR3. A D gene is named only where the DNA matches it firmly. Clone size is given for some rows only: seen once, a few or many times, or a class if the clone is expanded.

CASSIAPGQRGPSYEQYF | TGTGCCAGTAGTATTGCCCCGGGCCAGAGAGGGCCCTCCTACGAGCAGTACTTC | TRBJ2-7 | TRBV19 | NA | NA
CASSPQGNTEAFF | TGTGCCAGCAGCCCCCAGGGGAACACTGAAGCTTTCTTT | TRBJ1-1 | TRBV7-9 | NA | NA
CSVEDPQGRQETQYF | TGCAGCGTTGAGGACCCACAGGGAAGGCAAGAGACCCAGTACTTC | TRBJ2-5 | TRBV29-1 | NA | NA
CASSLDRLNEKLFF | TGCGCCAGCAGCTTGGACAGATTAAATGAAAAACTGTTTTTT | TRBJ1-4 | TRBV5-1 | few | NA
CASSQGAGGPGDTQYF | TGTGCCAGCAGCCAAGGTGCGGGAGGGCCTGGAGATACGCAGTATTTT | TRBJ2-3 | TRBV7-2 | NA | TRBD2
CASSWAPLGTGATEAFF | TGTGCCAGCAGCTGGGCCCCACTAGGGACAGGGGCCACTGAAGCTTTCTTT | TRBJ1-1 | TRBV7-3 | NA | TRBD1
CASSEDWAVSTDTQYF | TGTGCCAGCAGTGAGGATTGGGCAGTATCCACAGATACGCAGTATTTT | TRBJ2-3 | TRBV6-1 | few | NA
CAWSVDSTNEQFF | TGTGCCTGGAGTGTGGACAGCACCAATGAGCAGTTCTTC | TRBJ2-1 | TRBV30 | few | NA
CASTSGGHYNEQFF | TGCGCCAGCACTAGCGGGGGCCACTACAATGAGCAGTTCTTC | TRBJ2-1 | TRBV10-2 | few | TRBD2
CSVEDPGGNTIYF | TGCAGCGTTGAAGACCCAGGGGGAAACACCATATATTTT | TRBJ1-3 | TRBV29-1 | NA | NA
CASSPGGRNYGYTF | TGTGCCAGCAGTCCGGGAGGGAGAAACTATGGCTACACCTTC | TRBJ1-2 | TRBV27 | few | NA
CASSLAVGPFYEQYF | TGTGCCAGCAGCTTAGCTGTGGGGCCGTTCTACGAGCAGTACTTC | TRBJ2-7 | TRBV11-2 | once | NA
CATGTGGAKVEETQYF | TGTGCCACAGGAACAGGGGGCGCGAAGGTTGAAGAGACCCAGTACTTC | TRBJ2-5 | TRBV30 | once | TRBD1